This record looks at one TCR beta chain sequence and its context. Germline CDR1 and CDR2: MDHEN and SYDVKM. V dropped 6 bases and J dropped 3 bases, with 14 bases sitting between them. The CDR3 runs 14 residues. The data are from a study of blood T cell repertoires in COVID-19. TCRdb's copy holds only in-frame clones and misses some; the assay was immunoSEQ multiplex PCR. This table has about 270,000 clones, about 89% appearing once. Source material: peripheral blood. This TCR came from a man aged 35-49 years with active or convalescent COVID-19. V usage is TRBV28 and J usage is TRBJ2-5, with D maybe TRBD2 (6 bases). The DNA of the CDR3 is TGTGCCAGCAGCTTACCGACTAGGAAAGAGACCCAGTACTTC. It codes for CASSLPTRKETQYF.